These T cell receptor beta chains were read from a single sample in a study of T cell changes during pregnancy in multiple sclerosis. Clones were read by immunoSEQ multiplex PCR, and TCRdb kept only the in-frame ones, dropping some. This table has approximately 80,000 clones, 90% to 95% appearing once. This sample comprised peripheral blood, obtained in the second trimester of pregnancy. The receptors derive from a female donor in good health, enrolled as a control in a pregnancy study. Both conserved end residues are part of each CDR3. The order of the fields is clone size, V gene, J gene, D gene, CDR3 DNA, CDR3 protein. D genes are given only for firm matches. Part of the rows lack a size; the others show once, few, many or a class for expanded clones.

.,TRBV29-1,TRBJ1-2,TRBD1,TGCAGCGTTAACAGGGACAGGAGAGGCTACACCTTC,CSVNRDRRGYTF
.,TRBV9,TRBJ1-5,.,TGTGCCAGCAGCGTAGCCACAGATCAGCCCCAGCATTTT,CASSVATDQPQHF
once,TRBV5-1,TRBJ2-5,.,TGCGCCAGCAGCTTGGACTCGAAACAAGAGACCCAGTACTTC,CASSLDSKQETQYF
once,TRBV5-4,TRBJ1-1,.,TGTGCCAGCAGCGCGCGGGGCAACATGAACACTGAAGCTTTCTTT,CASSARGNMNTEAFF
.,TRBV6-5,TRBJ1-2,TRBD1,TGTGCCAGCAAGACGACAGGGTTCGATGGCTACACCTTC,CASKTTGFDGYTF
.,TRBV11-1,TRBJ1-2,.,TGTGCCAGCAGCTTAGGCAGCTATGGCTACACCTTC,CASSLGSYGYTF
.,TRBV5-1,TRBJ1-2,TRBD1,TGCGCCAGCAGCCCAGACCCAAGACAGGGGAATGGCTACACCTTC,CASSPDPRQGNGYTF
.,TRBV9,TRBJ1-1,.,TGTGCCAGCAGCGCCCCCTCAGGATCGGCAAACACTGAAGCTTTCTTT,CASSAPSGSANTEAFF
.,TRBV6-5,TRBJ2-5,TRBD1,TGTGCCAGCAAAAAGGACAGGGGGGTAGAGACCCAGTACTTC,CASKKDRGVETQYF
.,TRBV7-3,TRBJ2-1,.,TGTGCCAGCAGCCTCGGGGGGCGGCTGGAGGGTGAGCAGTTCTTC,CASSLGGRLEGEQFF
.,TRBV7-2,TRBJ1-2,.,TGTGCCAGCAGCAAGGATATTCGACAGGACCCCAACTATGGCTACACCTTC,CASSKDIRQDPNYGYTF
few,TRBV30,TRBJ1-1,.,TGTGCCTGGGGGCCCCCATGGGACACTGAAGCTTTCTTT,CAWGPPWDTEAFF
few,TRBV10-3,TRBJ1-1,.,TGTGCCATCAGTGACCCACGAGGGATGAACACTGAAGCTTTCTTT,CAISDPRGMNTEAFF
.,TRBV7-7,TRBJ2-5,TRBD2,TGTGCCAGCAGCCTAGCTGGGGGGGGCCAAGAGACCCAGTACTTC,CASSLAGGGQETQYF
.,TRBV6-4,TRBJ2-3,TRBD2,TGTGCCAGCAGTGGTAGCGGGGGAACAGATACGCAGTATTTT,CASSGSGGTDTQYF
.,TRBV9,TRBJ2-2,.,TGTGCCACAGCGTCTGGAATCACCGGGGAGCTGTTTTTT,CATASGITGELFF
.,TRBV12-5,TRBJ1-1,.,TGTGCTAGTGGTTTGGGACAGGCGAACACTGAAGCTTTCTTT,CASGLGQANTEAFF
.,TRBV6-5,TRBJ1-5,.,TGTGCCAGCAGTTACTCTAGGAGTAGCAATCAGCCCCAGCATTTT,CASSYSRSSNQPQHF
once,TRBV19,TRBJ1-2,TRBD1,TGTGCCAGTAGTATAGAGTGGACAGGGCACGACTATGGCTACACCTTC,CASSIEWTGHDYGYTF
.,TRBV11-1,TRBJ1-5,.,TGTGCCACCCAATACCGGGACACCCATAGCAATCAGCCCCAGCATTTT,CATQYRDTHSNQPQHF
.,TRBV5-1,TRBJ2-2,.,TGCGCCAGCAGGGAGGACAGTCCGAACACCGGGGAGCTGTTTTTT,CASREDSPNTGELFF
.,TRBV7-3,TRBJ2-5,TRBD2,TGTGCCAGCAGCCGCCGTGGTAGCGGGGGACTTTACCAAGAGACCCAGTACTTC,CASSRRGSGGLYQETQYF